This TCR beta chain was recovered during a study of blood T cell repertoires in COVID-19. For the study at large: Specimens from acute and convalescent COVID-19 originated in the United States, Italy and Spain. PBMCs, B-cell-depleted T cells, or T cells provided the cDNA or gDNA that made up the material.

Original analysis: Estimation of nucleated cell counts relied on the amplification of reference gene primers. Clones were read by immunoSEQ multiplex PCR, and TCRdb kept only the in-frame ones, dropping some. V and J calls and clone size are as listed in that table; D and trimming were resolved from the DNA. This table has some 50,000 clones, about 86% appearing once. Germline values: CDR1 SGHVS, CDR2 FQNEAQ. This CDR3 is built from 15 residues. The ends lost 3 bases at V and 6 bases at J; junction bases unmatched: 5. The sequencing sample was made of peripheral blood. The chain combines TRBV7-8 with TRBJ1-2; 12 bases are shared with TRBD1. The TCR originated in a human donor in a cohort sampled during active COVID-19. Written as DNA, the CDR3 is TGTGCCAGCAGCTTCCGGGACAGGGGGCAGGATGGCTACACCTTC. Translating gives CASSFRDRGQDGYTF.